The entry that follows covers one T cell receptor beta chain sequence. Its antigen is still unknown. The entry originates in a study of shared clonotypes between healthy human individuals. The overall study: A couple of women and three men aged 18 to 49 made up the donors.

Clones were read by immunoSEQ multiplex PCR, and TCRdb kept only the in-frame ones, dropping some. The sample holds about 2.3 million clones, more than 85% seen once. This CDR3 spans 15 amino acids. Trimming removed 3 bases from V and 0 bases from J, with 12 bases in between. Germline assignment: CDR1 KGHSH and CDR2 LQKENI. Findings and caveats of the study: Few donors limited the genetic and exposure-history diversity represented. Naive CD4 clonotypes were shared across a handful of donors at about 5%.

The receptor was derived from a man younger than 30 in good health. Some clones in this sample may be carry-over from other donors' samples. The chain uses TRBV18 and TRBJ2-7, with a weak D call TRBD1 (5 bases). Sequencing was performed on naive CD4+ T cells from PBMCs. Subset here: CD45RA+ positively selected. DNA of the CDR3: TGTGCCAGCTCACCCTCGGCAGGGATCTCCTACGAGCAGTACTTC. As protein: CASSPSAGISYEQYF.